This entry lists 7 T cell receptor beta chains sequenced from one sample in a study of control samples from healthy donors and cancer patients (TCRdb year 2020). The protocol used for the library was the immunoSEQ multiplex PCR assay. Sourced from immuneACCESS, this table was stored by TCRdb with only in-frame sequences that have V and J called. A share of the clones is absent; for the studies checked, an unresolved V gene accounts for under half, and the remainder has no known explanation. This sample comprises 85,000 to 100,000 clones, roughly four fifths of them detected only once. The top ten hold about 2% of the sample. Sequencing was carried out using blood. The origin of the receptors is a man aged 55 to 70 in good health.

CDR3 in amino acids: CASSLLGDGGSVETQYF. The CDR3 DNA reads as TGCGCCAGCAGCTTACTTGGTGACGGGGGTTCTGTCGAGACCCAGTACTTC. This chain joins TRBV5-1 and TRBJ2-5, with D possibly being TRBD2 (6 bases). Deletions cut 2 bases from V and 5 bases from J, with 22 bases between. Germline lookup yields CDR1 SGHRS and CDR2 YFSETQ. The CDR3 spans 17 residues.

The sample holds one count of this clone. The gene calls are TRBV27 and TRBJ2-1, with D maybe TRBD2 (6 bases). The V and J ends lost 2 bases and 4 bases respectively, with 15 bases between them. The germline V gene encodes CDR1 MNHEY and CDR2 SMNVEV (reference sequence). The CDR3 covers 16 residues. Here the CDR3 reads CASSLLLAGTYNEQFF. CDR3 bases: TGTGCCAGCAGTTTACTTTTGGCGGGAACTTACAATGAGCAGTTCTTC.

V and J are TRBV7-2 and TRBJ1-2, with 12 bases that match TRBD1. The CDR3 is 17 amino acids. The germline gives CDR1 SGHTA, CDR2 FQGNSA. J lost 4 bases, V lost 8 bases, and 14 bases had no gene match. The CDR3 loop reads CASGLDPGQGAIYGYTF. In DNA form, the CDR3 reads TGTGCCAGCGGCCTCGATCCGGGACAGGGGGCGATCTATGGCTACACCTTC.

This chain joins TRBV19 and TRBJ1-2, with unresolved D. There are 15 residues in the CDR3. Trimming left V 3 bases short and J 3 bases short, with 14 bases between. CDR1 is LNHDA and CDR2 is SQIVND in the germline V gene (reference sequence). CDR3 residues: CASSIGPSGDYGYTF. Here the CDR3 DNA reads TGTGCCAGTAGTATTGGCCCAAGCGGGGACTATGGCTACACCTTC. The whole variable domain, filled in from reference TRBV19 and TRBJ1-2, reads DGGITQSPKYLFRKEGQNVTLSCEQNLNHDAMYWYRQDPGQGLRLIYYSQIVNDFQKGDIAEGYSVSREKKESFPLTVTSAQKNPTAFYLCASSIGPSGDYGYTFGSGTRLTVV.

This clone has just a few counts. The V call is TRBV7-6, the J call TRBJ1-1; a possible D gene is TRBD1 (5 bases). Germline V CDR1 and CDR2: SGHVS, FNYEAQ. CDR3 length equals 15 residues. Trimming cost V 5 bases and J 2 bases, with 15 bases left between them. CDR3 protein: CASSPGRSLNTEAFF. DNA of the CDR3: TGTGCCAGCAGCCCGGGACGGAGCCTAAACACTGAAGCTTTCTTT.

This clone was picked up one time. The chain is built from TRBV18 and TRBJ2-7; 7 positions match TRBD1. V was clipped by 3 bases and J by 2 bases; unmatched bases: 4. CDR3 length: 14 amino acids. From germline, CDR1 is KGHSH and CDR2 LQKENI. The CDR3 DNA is TGTGCCAGCTCACCGACAGGGTCGACCTACGAGCAGTACTTC. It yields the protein CASSPTGSTYEQYF.

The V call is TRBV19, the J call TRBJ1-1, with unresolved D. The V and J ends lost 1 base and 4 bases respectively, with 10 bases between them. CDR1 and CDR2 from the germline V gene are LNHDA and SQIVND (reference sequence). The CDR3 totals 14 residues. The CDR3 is CASSIGGGSTEAFF. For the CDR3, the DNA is TGTGCCAGTAGTATAGGAGGTGGGTCCACTGAAGCTTTCTTT.